Described below is a single T cell receptor (beta chain) sequence and its context. Its antigen is as yet unknown. CDR1 and CDR2 (germline): LGHNA, YSLEER. This CDR3 has 17 residues. V dropped 3 bases and J dropped 3; count of bases not matched to a gene: 10. The source of the sample is a study of T cell responses to AZD1222 COVID-19 vaccine. Findings and caveats of the study: Donors in the cohort were predominantly white British and more often female, and clonal diversity was possibly underestimated. Samples come after the peak T cell response, not at day 14. An increase in Spike-specific TCR breadth and depth was observed after two AZD1222 doses.

Assay: immunoSEQ multiplex PCR; the TCRdb copy retains only in-frame clones and omits some. Of over 15,000 clones detected, roughly 76% appear once; the ten largest clones hold around 20%. Pooled together were second doses at about 4 or about 12 weeks. The sequences come from peripheral blood, collected 28 days after the second AZD1222 dose. The sequence was obtained from an adult who received the AZD1222 COVID-19 vaccine. The chain joins TRBV4-3 to TRBJ2-3; 9 bases match TRBD2. CDR3 bases: TGCGCCAGCAGCCAGGCCTTTGCGGGGGGGCCGACAGATACGCAGTATTTT. Protein product: CASSQAFAGGPTDTQYF.